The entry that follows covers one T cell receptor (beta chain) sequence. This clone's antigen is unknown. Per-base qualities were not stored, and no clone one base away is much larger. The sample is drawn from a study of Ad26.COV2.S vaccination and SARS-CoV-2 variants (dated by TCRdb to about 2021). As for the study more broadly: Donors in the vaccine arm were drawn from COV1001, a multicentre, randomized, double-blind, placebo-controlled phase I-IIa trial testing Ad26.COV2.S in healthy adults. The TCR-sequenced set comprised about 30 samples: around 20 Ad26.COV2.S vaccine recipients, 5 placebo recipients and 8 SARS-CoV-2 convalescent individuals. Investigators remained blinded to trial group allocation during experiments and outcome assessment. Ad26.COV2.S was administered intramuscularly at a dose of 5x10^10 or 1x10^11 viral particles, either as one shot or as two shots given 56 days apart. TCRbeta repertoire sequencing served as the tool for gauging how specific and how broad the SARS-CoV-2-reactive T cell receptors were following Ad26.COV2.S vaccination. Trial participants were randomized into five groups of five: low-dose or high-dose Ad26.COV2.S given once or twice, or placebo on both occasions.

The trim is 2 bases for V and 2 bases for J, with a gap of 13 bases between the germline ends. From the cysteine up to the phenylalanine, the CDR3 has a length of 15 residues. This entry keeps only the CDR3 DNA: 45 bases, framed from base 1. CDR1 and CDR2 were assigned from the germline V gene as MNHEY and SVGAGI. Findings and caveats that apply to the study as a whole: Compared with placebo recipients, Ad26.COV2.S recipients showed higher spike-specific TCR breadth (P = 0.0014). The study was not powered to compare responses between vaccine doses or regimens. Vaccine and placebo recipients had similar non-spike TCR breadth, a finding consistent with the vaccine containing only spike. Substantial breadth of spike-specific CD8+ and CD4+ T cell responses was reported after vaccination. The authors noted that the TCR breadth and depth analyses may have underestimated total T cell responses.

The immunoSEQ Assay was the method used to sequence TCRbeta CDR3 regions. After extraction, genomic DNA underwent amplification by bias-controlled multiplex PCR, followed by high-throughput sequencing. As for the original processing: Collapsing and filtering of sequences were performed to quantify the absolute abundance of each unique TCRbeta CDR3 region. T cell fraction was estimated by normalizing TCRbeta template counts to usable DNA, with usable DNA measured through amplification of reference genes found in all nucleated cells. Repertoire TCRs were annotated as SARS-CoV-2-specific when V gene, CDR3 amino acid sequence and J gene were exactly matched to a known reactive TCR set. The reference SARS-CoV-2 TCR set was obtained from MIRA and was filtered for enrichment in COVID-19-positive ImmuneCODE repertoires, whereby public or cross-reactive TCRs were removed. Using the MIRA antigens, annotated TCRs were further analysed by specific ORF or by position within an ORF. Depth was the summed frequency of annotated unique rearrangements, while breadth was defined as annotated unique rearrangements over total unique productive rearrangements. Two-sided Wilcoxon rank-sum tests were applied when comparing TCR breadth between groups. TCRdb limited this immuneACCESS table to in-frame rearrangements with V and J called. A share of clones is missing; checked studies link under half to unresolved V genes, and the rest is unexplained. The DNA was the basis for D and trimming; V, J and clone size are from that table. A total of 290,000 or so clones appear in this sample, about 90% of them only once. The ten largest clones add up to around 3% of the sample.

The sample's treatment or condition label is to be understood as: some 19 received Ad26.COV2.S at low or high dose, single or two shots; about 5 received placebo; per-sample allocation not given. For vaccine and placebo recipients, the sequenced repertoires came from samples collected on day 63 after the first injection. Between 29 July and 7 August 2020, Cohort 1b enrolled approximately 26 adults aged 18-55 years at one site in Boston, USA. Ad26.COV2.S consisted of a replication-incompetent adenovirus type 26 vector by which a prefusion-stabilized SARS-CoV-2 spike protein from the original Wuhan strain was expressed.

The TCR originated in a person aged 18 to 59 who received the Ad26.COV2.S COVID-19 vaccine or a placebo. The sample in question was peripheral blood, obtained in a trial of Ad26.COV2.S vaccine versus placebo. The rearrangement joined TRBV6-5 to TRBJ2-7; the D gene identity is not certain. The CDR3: CASSYVQAPTYEQYF. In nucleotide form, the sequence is TGTGCCAGCAGTTACGTCCAGGCCCCCACCTACGAGCAGTACTTC.